These T cell receptor beta chains were read from a single sample in a study of blood T cell repertoires in COVID-19. Clones were sequenced by immunoSEQ multiplex PCR, and TCRdb holds only the in-frame ones, with some missing. Seen here are under 200,000 clones, roughly 91% observed once, and the top ten hold about 2.1%. The sample taken for sequencing was peripheral blood. These TCRs come from a man aged 50-60 years who had recovered from COVID-19. CDR3s include the opening cysteine and the closing phenylalanine or tryptophan. A D gene is named only where the DNA matches it firmly. Size is omitted from some rows. Given values are once, few, many or a class for expanded clones.

>NA|NA|TRBJ1-2|TRBV4-3
TGCGCCAGCAGCCAAGGGCGGCATTCTCCCGGTCGCTACACCTTC
CASSQGRHSPGRYTF
>TRBD2|NA|TRBJ2-5|TRBV7-2
TGTGCCAGCAGCTTAGCGGCTAGCGGGAGCCGAGGGCGAGAGACCCAGTACTTC
CASSLAASGSRGRETQYF
>TRBD1|once|TRBJ1-4|TRBV19
TGTGCCAGTACCGTGGGGACAGGGAAGGCTAATGAAAAACTGTTTTTT
CASTVGTGKANEKLFF
>TRBD2|NA|TRBJ2-7|TRBV29-1
TGCAGTGCCTCCGGGACTAGTGAGGGATCCTACGAGCAGTACTTC
CSASGTSEGSYEQYF
>TRBD2|NA|TRBJ2-5|TRBV7-3
TGTGCCAGCAGCTTATCCGGGAGGGAGACCCAGTACTTC
CASSLSGRETQYF
>NA|NA|TRBJ2-4|TRBV19
TGTGCCAGTAGGAGCCACCGGAACATTCAGTACTTC
CASRSHRNIQYF
>TRBD1|few|TRBJ1-2|TRBV7-2
TGTGCCAGCAGTCCGACAGGGGCTCTGGGCTACACCTTC
CASSPTGALGYTF
>NA|NA|TRBJ2-7|TRBV3-1/TRBV3-2
TGTGCCAGCAGCCCCTATAGAACAGACCCCTACGAGCAGTACTTC
CASSPYRTDPYEQYF
>NA|NA|TRBJ2-3|TRBV7-3
TGTGCCAGCAGCTTCGGTCCCACAGATACGCAGTATTTT
CASSFGPTDTQYF
>NA|NA|TRBJ1-2|TRBV14
TGTGCCAGCAGCCATCGAACAGACACACAGCTTAACTATGGCTACACCTTC
CASSHRTDTQLNYGYTF
>NA|NA|TRBJ1-6|TRBV10-3
TGTGCCATCAGTGAGCGAGACAGCTATAATTCACCCCTCCACTTT
CAISERDSYNSPLHF
>NA|NA|TRBJ1-2|TRBV7-2
TGTGCCAGCAGCGTCAGGGGTTATGGCTACACCTTC
CASSVRGYGYTF
>TRBD2|NA|TRBJ2-7|TRBV10-2
TGCGCCAGCAAGGCGGGGGGCACCTACGAGCAGTACTTC
CASKAGGTYEQYF
>TRBD1|NA|TRBJ2-5|TRBV7-3
TGTGCCAGCAGCATCGACAGGGATCAAGAGACCCAGTACTTC
CASSIDRDQETQYF
>NA|NA|TRBJ1-3|TRBV4-3
TGCGCCAGCAGCCAAGATACCCAGGTCGCCGGAAACACCATATATTTT
CASSQDTQVAGNTIYF
>NA|NA|TRBJ1-5|TRBV7-9
TGTGCCAGCAGCTTGACAGGCCCCAGCAATCAGCCCCAGCATTTT
CASSLTGPSNQPQHF
>TRBD1|NA|TRBJ2-5|TRBV19
TGTGCCAGTAGTCCGTACAGGGGAGAGACCCAGTACTTC
CASSPYRGETQYF
>NA|NA|TRBJ2-7|TRBV2
TGTGCCAGCCGCCAAGGGGGCTACGAGCAGTACTTC
CASRQGGYEQYF
>TRBD1|NA|TRBJ1-1|TRBV5-1
TGCGCCAGCAGCCTCCCCGGACAGGGGACCGTAGGGGCTGAAGCTTTCTTT
CASSLPGQGTVGAEAFF
>NA|NA|TRBJ1-2|TRBV12-3/TRBV12-4
TGTGCCAGCAGCATACACTTAAGCGGTGGCTACACCTTC
CASSIHLSGGYTF
>TRBD2|NA|TRBJ2-1|TRBV19
TGTGCCAGTAGTATAGATCGCACAGCGGGGGCCCCCAATGAGCAGTTCTTC
CASSIDRTAGAPNEQFF
>TRBD2|NA|TRBJ2-7|TRBV27
TGTGCCAGCACTACTAGCGGGAGGGCCTACGAGCAGTACTTC
CASTTSGRAYEQYF
>NA|NA|TRBJ2-1|TRBV21-1
TGTGCCAGCAGCATTCAACAGGGGGAGGATGAGCAGTTCTTC
CASSIQQGEDEQFF
>NA|NA|TRBJ1-6|TRBV27
TGTGCCAGCAGTCTCCTGGGGGCCTCTAATTCACCCCTCCACTTT
CASSLLGASNSPLHF
>TRBD1|NA|TRBJ1-4|TRBV7-2
TGTGCCAGCAGCTTAAAGACAGGGAGTGAAAAACTGTTTTTT
CASSLKTGSEKLFF
>TRBD1|NA|TRBJ1-2|TRBV29-1
TGCAGCGTTCGACTCGGACAGGGAGGACCCTATGGCTACACCTTC
CSVRLGQGGPYGYTF
>TRBD1|NA|TRBJ2-3|TRBV19
TGTGCCAGTAGTAGGCGACAGGGCGGCAGCACAGATACGCAGTATTTT
CASSRRQGGSTDTQYF
>NA|once|TRBJ2-1|TRBV9
TGTGCCAGCAGCCCCCGCGGCCAAAGGCGCTACAATGAGCAGTTCTTC
CASSPRGQRRYNEQFF
>NA|once|TRBJ2-7|TRBV6-5
TGTGCCAGCCCGAGGACAGAAGCCTCCTACGAGCAGTACTTC
CASPRTEASYEQYF
>TRBD1|NA|TRBJ2-2|TRBV3-1/TRBV3-2
TGTGCCAGCAGCCCGACAGGGTACACCGGGGAGCTGTTTTTT
CASSPTGYTGELFF
>TRBD2|NA|TRBJ2-1|TRBV6-4
TGTGCCAGCAGCCCCACTTTAGCGGGGGGGACTGAGCAGTTCTTC
CASSPTLAGGTEQFF
>NA|NA|TRBJ1-6|TRBV5-6
TGTGCCAGCAGCTTGGCCAGGGTGTTTAATTCACCCCTCCACTTT
CASSLARVFNSPLHF
>TRBD2|NA|TRBJ2-3|TRBV7-9
TGTGCCAGCAGCTTAGGGTCTAGCGGGGGAGATACGCAGTATTTT
CASSLGSSGGDTQYF
>NA|NA|TRBJ2-5|TRBV3-1/TRBV3-2
TGTGCCAGCAGCCTTCGCAGGTCTGAGACCCAGTACTTC
CASSLRRSETQYF
>TRBD2|NA|TRBJ2-3|TRBV9
TGTGCCAGCAGCTCATTAGCGGGGCTCACAGATACGCAGTATTTT
CASSSLAGLTDTQYF
>NA|NA|TRBJ1-2|TRBV12-3/TRBV12-4
TGTGCCAGCAGTCTGGACAGAAGCGGCTACACCTTC
CASSLDRSGYTF
>NA|few|TRBJ1-5|TRBV19
TGTGCCAGTAGGGACAGCGCTTATAGCAATCAGCCCCAGCATTTT
CASRDSAYSNQPQHF
>NA|NA|TRBJ2-2|TRBV7-9
TGTGCCAGCAGCGGAAATAACAGGGTGGTGGCCGGGGAGCTGTTTTTT
CASSGNNRVVAGELFF
>NA|NA|TRBJ2-2|TRBV6-2/TRBV6-3
TGTGCCAGCAGTTACCCCCGACAGGTCCACAGGGTCACCGGGGAGCTGTTTTTT
CASSYPRQVHRVTGELFF
>TRBD2|NA|TRBJ2-1|TRBV5-1
TGCGCCAGCAGCCATGGTGCGGGAGTACCAACCAATGAGCAGTTCTTC
CASSHGAGVPTNEQFF
>NA|NA|TRBJ1-2|TRBV27
TGTGCCAGCAGTTGGATGGCGACTGGCTATGGCTACACCTTC
CASSWMATGYGYTF